This passage covers 20 T cell receptor beta chains from one sample sequenced in a study of blood T cells in healthy people across ages. For the second PCR, which ran for 7 to 11 cycles, a sample-barcoded 5' primer and a J-beta primer mix were used. Via MiXCR, TCRdb re-called the 5' RACE reads, giving one row per CDR3 protein. Among around 1.5 million distinct CDR3 sequences listed, 40% to 50% were seen once. The sequenced sample was blood. The receptors originated from a young woman in good health.

The V gene is TRBV28, the J gene TRBJ1-2; a possible D gene is TRBD1 (6 bases). This CDR3 is built from 14 residues. The V gene lost 5 bases and the J gene lost 6 bases, with 16 bases spanning the gap. Per the germline V gene, CDR1 is MDHEN and CDR2 is SYDVKM. For the CDR3, the DNA is TGTGCCAGCAGTACCACTGGGGCAGGGGATGGCTACACCTTC. It translates to CASSTTGAGDGYTF.

This chain joins TRBV9 and TRBJ1-4; D not certain. This CDR3 has 13 amino acids. V was pared by 3 bases and J by 2 bases, with 5 bases between. Germline assignment: CDR1 SGDLS and CDR2 YYNGEE. The CDR3 loop reads CASSAHTNEKLFF. Written as DNA, the CDR3 is TGTGCCAGCAGCGCCCATACTAATGAAAAACTGTTTTTT.

This chain joins TRBV5-1 and TRBJ1-1; the D gene is possibly TRBD1 (6 bases). Trimming left V 0 bases short and J 4 bases short, with 13 bases between. CDR1 is SGHRS, CDR2 YFSETQ, per germline. The CDR3 extends over 15 amino acids. DNA for the CDR3: TGCGCCAGCAGCTTGGCCCTGGTAGGGGGCACTGAAGCTTTCTTT. Amino acid sequence: CASSLALVGGTEAFF.

This clonotype was picked up a small number of times. The chain recombines TRBV2 with TRBJ2-7; no reliable D call. Between the trimmed V and J ends, which lost 3 bases and 2 bases, there was a span of 11 bases. This CDR3 spans 14 amino acids. Looked up from germline, CDR1 is SNHLY and CDR2 is FYNNEI. CDR3 sequence: CASSDGAETYEQYF. The CDR3 DNA sequence: TGTGCCAGCAGTGACGGAGCAGAGACCTACGAGCAGTACTTC.

This clonotype has ten or more counts. CDR3 nucleotides: TGCAGTGCTAGGGTCGATGAAAAACTGTTTTTT. Its protein is CSARVDEKLFF. The rearrangement joins TRBV20-1 to TRBJ1-4; D remains unclear. V dropped 3 bases and J dropped 6 bases, with 5 bases sitting between them. The germline CDR1 and CDR2 sequences are DFQATT and SNEGSKA (reference sequence). This CDR3 is built from 11 residues.

This clonotype was counted between two and nine times. This rearrangement joins TRBV20-1 to TRBJ1-2; a possible D gene is TRBD1 (6 bases). Germline CDR1 and CDR2: DFQATT and SNEGSKA (reference sequence). This CDR3 contains 11 residues. V dropped 5 bases and J dropped 5 bases, with 9 bases sitting between them. The CDR3 DNA reads TGCAGTGCTCCAGGGGTTTATGGCTACACCTTC. Translation gives CSAPGVYGYTF.

The table lists this clonotype with a few counts. The J gene is TRBJ2-7, the V gene TRBV7-9; 9 nucleotides agree with TRBD1. V shed 6 bases, J shed 0 bases, and the junction held 9 bases outside the gene matches. This CDR3 region has 16 residues. Germline V gene lookup returns CDR1 SEHNR and CDR2 FQNEAQ (reference sequence). The CDR3 nucleotides are TGTGCCAGCAGTTTTACCGGGACAGGGAGCTCCTACGAGCAGTACTTC. It translates to CASSFTGTGSSYEQYF.

The chain carries TRBV9 and TRBJ2-3, with TRBD2 matching 8 bases. The germline gives CDR1 SGDLS, CDR2 YYNGEE. V shed 4 bases, J shed 2 bases, and the junction held 3 bases outside the gene matches. The CDR3 is made up of 14 amino acids. CDR3 coding DNA: TGTGCCAGCAGCACTAGCGGAAACACAGATACGCAGTATTTT. Its protein product is CASSTSGNTDTQYF.

The chain couples TRBV4-2 to TRBJ2-7; D unclear. The CDR3 is 17 residues long. V lost 0 bases to trimming and J lost 7 bases, with 22 bases between them. The germline gives CDR1 LGHNA, CDR2 YNFKEQ. The CDR3 loop is CASSQEPLGSTYNEQYF. The CDR3 nucleotides are TGTGCCAGCAGCCAAGAGCCTCTCGGTTCTACCTACAATGAGCAGTACTTC.

This chain uses TRBV10-3 with TRBJ1-3; D might be TRBD1 (6 bases). Trimming left V 7 bases short and J 1 base short, with 8 bases between. CDR3 length: 13 amino acids. Germline loops: CDR1 ENHRY, CDR2 SYGVKD. The CDR3 spells CAINTGSGNTIYF. Here the CDR3 DNA reads TGTGCCATCAACACAGGGTCTGGAAACACCATATATTTT.

V usage is TRBV20-1 and J usage is TRBJ2-1; 8 nucleotides align to TRBD2. The end of the DNA fits TRBJ2-7 better, so the J call may be wrong. The germline V gene has CDR1 DFQATT and CDR2 SNEGSKA (reference sequence). The CDR3 is made up of 17 amino acids. The CDR3 DNA reads as TGCAGTGCTGGGGGAGTAGCGGGACGTTCTTCCTACAATGAGCAGTACTTC. It codes for CSAGGVAGRSSYNEQYF.

This clonotype was recorded a few times. The rearrangement links TRBV18 to TRBJ2-1; 9 positions agree with TRBD2. Germline trimming cut 2 bases from V and 7 bases from J; bases unmatched to any gene: 6. Germline assignment: CDR1 KGHSH and CDR2 LQKENI. This CDR3 is built from 15 residues. CDR3 nucleotide sequence: TGTGCCAGCTCACCAGAGGCGGGAGGGCCGAATGAGCAGTTCTTC. Translated, it gives CASSPEAGGPNEQFF.

V gene TRBV4-1 combines with J gene TRBJ2-1, with 11 bases fitting TRBD2. Judging by the DNA end, TRBJ2-7 fits better; the J call may be wrong. The CDR3 covers 18 residues. Germline CDR1 reads MGHRA; CDR2 reads YSYEKL. The CDR3 reads CASSRVAGGPDSYNEQYF. CDR3 DNA sequence: TGCGCCAGCAGCCGCGTAGCGGGAGGGCCCGATTCCTACAATGAGCAGTACTTC.

A few counts support this clonotype. The genes are TRBV18 and TRBJ2-5; 8 bases are shared with TRBD2. V lost 3 bases and J lost 7; bases outside the gene matches: 13. From germline, CDR1 is KGHSH and CDR2 LQKENI. This CDR3 region has 16 residues. Here the CDR3 reads CASSPVREGIPGTQYF. CDR3 nucleotides: TGTGCCAGCTCACCTGTACGGGAGGGAATTCCGGGGACCCAGTACTTC.

This chain uses TRBV12-3 or TRBV12-4 with TRBJ2-1; TRBD2 matches at 16 bases. V lost 1 base, J lost 5 bases, and 5 bases stayed unmatched. CDR3 size: 18 residues. This chain's CDR3 is CASSLEGLAGGLHNEQFF. CDR3 DNA sequence: TGTGCCAGCAGTTTAGAGGGACTAGCGGGAGGGCTTCACAATGAGCAGTTCTTC.

This clonotype has only one observation. The chain carries TRBV11-2 and TRBJ2-3, with 9 bases lining up with TRBD2. Trimming cost V 4 bases and J 1 base; bases outside gene matches: 6. The CDR3 extends over 16 amino acids. Germline-derived CDR1 and CDR2 are SGHAT and FQNNGV. CDR3 sequence: CASSSDPSGGTDTQYF. The CDR3 nucleotides read TGTGCCAGCAGCTCCGATCCTAGCGGGGGCACAGATACGCAGTATTTT.

In its sample, this clonotype was seen a few times. V is TRBV2 and J is TRBJ2-3; either TRBD1 or TRBD2 may supply D (5 bases each). Germline-derived CDR1 and CDR2 are SNHLY and FYNNEI. The CDR3 extends over 12 amino acids. Trimming took off 11 bases at V and 5 bases at J, with 14 bases between the two ends. The CDR3: CAGTALEDTQYF. Written as DNA, the CDR3 is TGTGCCGGGACCGCCTTAGAAGATACGCAGTATTTT.

There are a few counts of this clonotype. This rearrangement joins TRBV7-8 to TRBJ2-7, with D possibly TRBD1 on 5 matching bases. The CDR3 covers 16 residues. Germline CDR1 SGHVS, CDR2 FQNEAQ. V lost 5 bases to trimming and J lost 0 bases, with 17 bases between them. CDR3 sequence (DNA): TGTGCCAGCAGCGCCCCTCGGCAGGGATTCTCCTACGAGCAGTACTTC. Amino acids: CASSAPRQGFSYEQYF.

For the CDR3, the DNA is TGTGCCAGCAGTTCCGGACCGTTCTATAATTCACCCCTCCACTTT. It specifies CASSSGPFYNSPLHF. V is TRBV6-5 and J is TRBJ1-6; D call uncertain. Trimming stripped 4 bases from V and 3 bases from J, with 10 bases between. Germline-derived CDR1 and CDR2 are MNHEY and SVGAGI. The CDR3 contains 15 residues.

The chain links TRBV29-1 to TRBJ1-2, with D maybe TRBD1 (6 bases). The CDR3 contains 12 residues. The V gene lost 6 bases and the J gene lost 4 bases, with 12 bases spanning the gap. Germline V CDR1 and CDR2: SQVTM, ANQGSEA. The chain's CDR3 is CSVATGTYGYTF. The DNA for the CDR3 is TGCAGCGTAGCAACAGGGACCTATGGCTACACCTTC.